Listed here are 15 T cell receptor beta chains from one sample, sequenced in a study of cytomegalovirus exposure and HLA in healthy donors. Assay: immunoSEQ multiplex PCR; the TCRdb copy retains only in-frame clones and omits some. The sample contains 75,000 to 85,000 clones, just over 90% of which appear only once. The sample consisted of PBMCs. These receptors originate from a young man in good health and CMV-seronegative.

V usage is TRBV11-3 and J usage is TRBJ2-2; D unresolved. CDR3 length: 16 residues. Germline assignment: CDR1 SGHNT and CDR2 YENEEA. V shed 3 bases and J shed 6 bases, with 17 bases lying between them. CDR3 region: CASSLGMMVASGELFF. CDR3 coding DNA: TGTGCCAGCAGCTTGGGCATGATGGTTGCTTCCGGGGAGCTGTTTTTT.

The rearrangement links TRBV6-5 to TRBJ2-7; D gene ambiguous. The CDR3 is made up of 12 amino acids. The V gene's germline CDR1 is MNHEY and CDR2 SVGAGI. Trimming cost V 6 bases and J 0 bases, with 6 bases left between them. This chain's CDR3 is CASRPNSYEQYF. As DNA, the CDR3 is TGTGCCAGCAGACCTAACTCCTACGAGCAGTACTTC.

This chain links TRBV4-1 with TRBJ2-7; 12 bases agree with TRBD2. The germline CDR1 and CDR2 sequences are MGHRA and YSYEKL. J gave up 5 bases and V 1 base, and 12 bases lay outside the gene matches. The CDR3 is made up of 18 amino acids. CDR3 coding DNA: TGCGCCAGCAGCCAAGTCGATCTCGGACTAGCGGGACCCAACGAGCAGTACTTC. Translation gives CASSQVDLGLAGPNEQYF.

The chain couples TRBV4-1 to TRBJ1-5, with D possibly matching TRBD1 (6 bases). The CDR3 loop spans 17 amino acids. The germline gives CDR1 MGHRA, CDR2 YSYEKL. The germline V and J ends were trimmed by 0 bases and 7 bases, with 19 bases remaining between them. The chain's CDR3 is CASSQDYFGQLKQPQHF. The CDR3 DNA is TGCGCCAGCAGCCAAGACTATTTTGGACAGCTCAAACAGCCCCAGCATTTT.

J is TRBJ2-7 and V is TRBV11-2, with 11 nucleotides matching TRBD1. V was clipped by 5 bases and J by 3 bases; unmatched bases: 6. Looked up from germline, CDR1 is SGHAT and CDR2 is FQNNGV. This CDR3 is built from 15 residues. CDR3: CASSAGTGGFYEQYF. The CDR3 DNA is TGTGCCAGCAGCGCCGGGACAGGGGGATTCTACGAGCAGTACTTC.

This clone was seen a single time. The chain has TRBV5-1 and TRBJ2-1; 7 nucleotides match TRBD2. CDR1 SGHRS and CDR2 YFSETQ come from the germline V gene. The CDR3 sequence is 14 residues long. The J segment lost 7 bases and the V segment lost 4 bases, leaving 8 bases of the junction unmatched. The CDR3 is CASSQDGGGNEQFF. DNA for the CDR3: TGCGCCAGCAGCCAGGACGGGGGAGGGAATGAGCAGTTCTTC.

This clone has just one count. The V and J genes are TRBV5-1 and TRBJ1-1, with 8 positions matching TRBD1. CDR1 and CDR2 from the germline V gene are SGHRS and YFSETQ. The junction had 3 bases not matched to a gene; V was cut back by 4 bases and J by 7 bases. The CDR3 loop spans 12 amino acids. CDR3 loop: CASSLQGVEAFF. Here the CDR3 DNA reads TGCGCCAGCAGCCTACAGGGGGTTGAAGCTTTCTTT.

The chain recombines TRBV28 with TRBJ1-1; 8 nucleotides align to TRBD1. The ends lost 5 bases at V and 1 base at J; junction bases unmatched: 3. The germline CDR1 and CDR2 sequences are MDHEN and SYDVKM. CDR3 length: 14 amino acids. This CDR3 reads CASSPGQGNTEAFF. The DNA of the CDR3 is TGTGCCAGCAGTCCAGGACAGGGGAACACTGAAGCTTTCTTT.

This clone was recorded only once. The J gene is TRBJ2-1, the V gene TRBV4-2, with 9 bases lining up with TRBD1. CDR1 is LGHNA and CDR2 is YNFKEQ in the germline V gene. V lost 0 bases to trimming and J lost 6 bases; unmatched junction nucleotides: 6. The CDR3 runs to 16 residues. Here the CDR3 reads CASSQDRGQGSNEQFF. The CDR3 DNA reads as TGTGCCAGCAGCCAAGATCGGGGACAGGGAAGCAATGAGCAGTTCTTC.

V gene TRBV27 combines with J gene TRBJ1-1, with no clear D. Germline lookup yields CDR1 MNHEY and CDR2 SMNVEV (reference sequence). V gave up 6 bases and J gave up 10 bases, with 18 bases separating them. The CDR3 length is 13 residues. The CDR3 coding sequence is TGTGCCAGCAGCTACAAACGAGGCCCGAGAGCTTTCTTT. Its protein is CASSYKRGPRAFF.

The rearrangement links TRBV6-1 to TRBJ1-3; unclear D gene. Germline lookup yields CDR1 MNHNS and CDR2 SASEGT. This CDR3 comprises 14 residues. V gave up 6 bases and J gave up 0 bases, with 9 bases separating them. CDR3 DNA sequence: TGTGCCAGCAGCGTAGATGACTCTGGAAACACCATATATTTT. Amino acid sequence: CASSVDDSGNTIYF.

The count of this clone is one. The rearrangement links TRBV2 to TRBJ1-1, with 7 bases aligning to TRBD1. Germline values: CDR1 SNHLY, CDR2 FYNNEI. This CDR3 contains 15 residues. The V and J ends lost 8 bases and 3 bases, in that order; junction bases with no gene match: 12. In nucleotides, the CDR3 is TGTGCCAGCGAAACCCAACGGGGACAGCACACTGAAGCTTTCTTT. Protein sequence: CASETQRGQHTEAFF.

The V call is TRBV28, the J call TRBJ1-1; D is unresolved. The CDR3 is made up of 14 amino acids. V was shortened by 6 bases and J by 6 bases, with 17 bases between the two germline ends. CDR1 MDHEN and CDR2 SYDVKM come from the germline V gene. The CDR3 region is CASRYGPRGAEAFF. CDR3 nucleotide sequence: TGTGCCAGCAGATACGGCCCTCGGGGAGCTGAAGCTTTCTTT.

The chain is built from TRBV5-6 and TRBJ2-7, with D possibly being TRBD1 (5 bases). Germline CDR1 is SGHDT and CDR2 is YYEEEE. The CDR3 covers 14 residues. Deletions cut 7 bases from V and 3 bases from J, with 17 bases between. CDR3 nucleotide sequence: TGTGCCAGCGGGGCCCTAGGAGCTGACTACGAGCAGTACTTC. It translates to CASGALGADYEQYF.

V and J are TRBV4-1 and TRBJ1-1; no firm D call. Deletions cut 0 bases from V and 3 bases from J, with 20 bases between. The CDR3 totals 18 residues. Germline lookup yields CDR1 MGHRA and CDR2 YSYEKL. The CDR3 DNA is TGCGCCAGCAGCCAAGATTCGGGAAGGGCCCCTTCGGACACTGAAGCTTTCTTT. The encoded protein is CASSQDSGRAPSDTEAFF.